Listed here are 6 T cell receptor beta chains from one sample, sequenced in a study of blood T cell repertoires in COVID-19. Only in-frame clones appear in the TCRdb table, and some are missing; sequencing was by immunoSEQ multiplex PCR. The sample has 25,000 to 30,000 clones, approximately 85% seen once; the top ten hold about 30%. The specimen was peripheral blood. The receptors were gathered from a woman older than 75 with COVID-19, enrolled during active disease.

The V gene is TRBV7-3, the J gene TRBJ2-1; 11 bases align to TRBD2. Germline lookup yields CDR1 SGHTA and CDR2 FQGTGA. J was trimmed by 5 bases and V by 5 bases; bases with no gene match: 5. The CDR3 runs 15 residues. In nucleotides, the CDR3 is TGTGCCAGCAGCGTAAGACTAGCGGGGCACAATGAGCAGTTCTTC. Protein sequence: CASSVRLAGHNEQFF.

The chain carries TRBV6-1 and TRBJ1-2, with 7 bases matching TRBD1. With 3 bases clipped from V and 4 bases from J, the junction kept 5 bases outside the gene matches. Germline assignment: CDR1 MNHNS and CDR2 SASEGT. The CDR3 is 14 residues long. CDR3 sequence (DNA): TGTGCCAGCAGTGAGGACAGGCCAGCCTATGGCTACACCTTC. Protein product: CASSEDRPAYGYTF.

This clone was detected a few times. The V call is TRBV20-1, the J call TRBJ2-1; D uncertain. Germline lookup yields CDR1 DFQATT and CDR2 SNEGSKA (reference sequence). Trimming removed 4 bases from V and 7 bases from J, with 8 bases in between. The CDR3 runs 11 residues. In nucleotides, the CDR3 is TGCAGTGCTAAACCTCTAAATGAGCAGTTCTTC. Residues: CSAKPLNEQFF.

This clone has just a few counts. The chain uses TRBV6-2 or TRBV6-3 and TRBJ2-7, with D maybe TRBD2 (5 bases). The V end lost 6 bases, the J end lost 8 bases, and 11 bases lay between the germline ends. Germline lookup yields CDR1 MNHEY and CDR2 SVGEGT. This CDR3 contains 11 residues. CDR3 in DNA: TGTGCCAGCAGCCCGACTACCAAGCAGTACTTC. Its protein product is CASSPTTKQYF.

This clone was recorded only once. V is TRBV19 and J is TRBJ1-4; weak D call: TRBD1 (5 bases). The CDR3 contains 16 residues. Trimming shortened V by 7 bases and J by 5 bases, and 20 bases separated the two germline ends. Per germline, CDR1 LNHDA and CDR2 SQIVND (reference sequence). CDR3 nucleotide sequence: TGTGCCAGTACCCGAACCCCAGGGAAGGGGAATGAAAAACTGTTTTTT. Encoded protein: CASTRTPGKGNEKLFF.

This clone has just a few counts. The chain joins TRBV3-1 (or the pseudogene TRBV3-2) to TRBJ2-7; D unclear. This CDR3 is 13 amino acids long. Germline-derived CDR1 and CDR2 are LGHDT and YNNKEL (reference sequence). With 4 bases removed from V and 3 bases from J, the gap between germline ends came to 10 bases. CDR3 loop: CASSRQVDYEQYF. The CDR3 DNA reads TGTGCCAGCAGCCGCCAGGTGGACTACGAGCAGTACTTC.